This T cell receptor (beta chain) appears in the sequencing data of a study of Graves' ophthalmopathy and Graves' hyperthyroidism. The sample holds many counts of this clonotype. RNA transcripts served as template for amplifying TCR beta CDR3 sequences. After a first-round RT-PCR with HTBI primers, a second-round multiplex PCR was run. TCRdb re-called the multiplex PCR reads with MiXCR, one entry per CDR3 protein. The sample has around 1.1 million distinct CDR3 sequences; roughly 35% are singletons. Trimming cost V 6 bases and J 6 bases, with 15 bases left between them. Germline V gene lookup returns CDR1 SNHLY and CDR2 FYNNEI. CDR3 length: 13 amino acids.

This TCR came from an adult man with Graves' hyperthyroidism. J is TRBJ2-7 and V is TRBV2, with D tentatively TRBD1 or TRBD2 (5 bases each). The sequencing input was peripheral blood or thyroid tissue (not recorded which). The CDR3 bases are TGTGCCAGCAGAGGCCCGGGACCCCCCGAGCAGTACTTC. This encodes CASRGPGPPEQYF. Full variable domain (rest looked up from reference TRBV2 and TRBJ2-7): EPEVTQTPSHQVTQMGQEVILRCVPISNHLYFYWYRQILGQKVEFLVSFYNNEISEKSEIFDDQFSVERPDGSNFTLKIRSTKLEDSAMYFCASRGPGPPEQYFGPGTRLTVT.